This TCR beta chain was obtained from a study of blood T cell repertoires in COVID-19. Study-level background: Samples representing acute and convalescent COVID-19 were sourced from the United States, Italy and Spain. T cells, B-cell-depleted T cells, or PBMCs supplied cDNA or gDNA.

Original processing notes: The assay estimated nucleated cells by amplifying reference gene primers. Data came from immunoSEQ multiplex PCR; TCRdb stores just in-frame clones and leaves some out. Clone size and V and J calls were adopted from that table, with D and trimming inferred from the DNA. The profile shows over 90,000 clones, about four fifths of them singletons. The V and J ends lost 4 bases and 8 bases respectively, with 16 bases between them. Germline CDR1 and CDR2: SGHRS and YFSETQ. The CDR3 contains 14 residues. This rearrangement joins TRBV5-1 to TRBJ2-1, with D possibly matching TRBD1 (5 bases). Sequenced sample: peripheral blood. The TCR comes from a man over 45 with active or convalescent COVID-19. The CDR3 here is CASSLVPGADEQFF. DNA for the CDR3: TGCGCCAGCAGCCTCGTACCTGGGGCGGATGAGCAGTTCTTC.